This is a list of T cell receptor beta chains from one sample in a study of blood T cell repertoires in COVID-19. The assay was immunoSEQ multiplex PCR, and TCRdb's table has in-frame clones only and misses some. The sample shows around 65,000 clones, approximately 79% of them seen only once. Sequencing used peripheral blood. The source of these receptors is a man in his sixties with acute or convalescent COVID-19. Each CDR3 is given without its conserved first and last residue. D genes are given only for firm matches.

D	J	V	CDR3
-	TRBJ2-2	TRBV11-3	ASSLAGWAGELF
TRBD1	TRBJ1-5	TRBV4-2	ASSRDRGSDQPQH
TRBD1	TRBJ2-1	TRBV27	ASRGTGGSYNEQF
-	TRBJ1-2	TRBV19	ASMSEARGYT
TRBD1	TRBJ1-4	TRBV18	ASSTGGAGEKLF
-	TRBJ2-2	TRBV11-2	ASSLNPQANTGELF
-	TRBJ1-5	TRBV29-1	SVVGESNQPQH
-	TRBJ1-2	TRBV6-5	ASSPRGYGYT
TRBD1	TRBJ1-6	TRBV13	ASSLAGQGLSPLH
TRBD2	TRBJ2-4	TRBV3-1/TRBV3-2	ASNPVRGGTLKNIQY
-	TRBJ1-2	TRBV7-3	ASSLNRRGGDGYT
TRBD1	TRBJ2-7	TRBV9	ASSLRDRDYKQY
TRBD2	TRBJ2-1	TRBV19	ASSIPSGVSGSYNEQF
-	TRBJ2-7	TRBV2	ASSDREETYEQY
-	TRBJ1-6	TRBV6-5	ASSYSAGLNSPLH
-	TRBJ1-1	TRBV7-2	ASSLAPPPAGLNTEAF
-	TRBJ2-2	TRBV7-6	ASSPANTGELF
TRBD1	TRBJ1-5	TRBV27	ASSRGTGNNGQPQH
-	TRBJ2-5	TRBV27	ASSFWGKGQETQY
-	TRBJ2-2	TRBV12-5	ASGLYLRGAGELF
-	TRBJ1-2	TRBV6-1	ASSEQRIYGYT
TRBD1	TRBJ2-2	TRBV13	ASSLRTGGNTGELF
-	TRBJ2-3	TRBV9	ASSDTGYADTQY
-	TRBJ1-3	TRBV7-2	ASSLDRNSGNTIY
TRBD1	TRBJ1-6	TRBV19	ASSPIDRGQNSPLH
-	TRBJ2-7	TRBV6-1	ASSDYPDSRPEQY
TRBD1	TRBJ1-2	TRBV6-5	ASSYVRTGGGYGYT
-	TRBJ1-6	TRBV7-7	ASSSRLNSPLH
TRBD2	TRBJ2-7	TRBV29-1	SVEGGRSYEQY
-	TRBJ1-2	TRBV18	ASLQQGETVGYT
-	TRBJ1-3	TRBV5-1	ASSLALQGSGNTIY
-	TRBJ1-4	TRBV27	ASSLSGQINEKLF
-	TRBJ2-6	TRBV19	ASIGFSGANVLT
-	TRBJ2-2	TRBV19	ASSIQATGELF
TRBD1	TRBJ1-1	TRBV5-6	ASSFGDRGLRAF
TRBD1	TRBJ1-1	TRBV7-8	ASSLRWDRGQTEAF
-	TRBJ2-2	TRBV19	ASRNTGELF
TRBD2	TRBJ2-3	TRBV5-4	ASSFGLAVASTDTQY
-	TRBJ1-2	TRBV5-6	ASSFGRGFYGYT
TRBD1	TRBJ1-2	TRBV27	ASRPRTGAFLGYT
-	TRBJ2-2	TRBV18	ASSPLLQPNTGELF
-	TRBJ2-5	TRBV6-5	ASSYGGRDTETQY
-	TRBJ2-1	TRBV3-1/TRBV3-2	ASSQKTTSSYNEQF
-	TRBJ1-5	TRBV7-8	ASSLQGDQPQH
-	TRBJ1-1	TRBV19	ASSRTDSGGTEAF
TRBD1	TRBJ1-1	TRBV5-1	ASSLELTGGVTEAF
TRBD1	TRBJ1-5	TRBV10-3	AISESGQGDQPQH
TRBD1	TRBJ1-6	TRBV5-4	ASSLGGGQGMSPLH
TRBD2	TRBJ2-7	TRBV6-5	ASSYSGAGEGEQY
-	TRBJ2-7	TRBV5-1	ASNRDSSSSYEQY
TRBD2	TRBJ2-3	TRBV2	ASSLGLAGSTDTQY
-	TRBJ1-3	TRBV15	ATSRAGGARGNTIY
TRBD1	TRBJ1-3	TRBV6-5	ASSYSGQGRGNTIY